This TCR beta chain was found in a study of T cells after yellow fever vaccination. Study information: The SMART-Seq v4 Ultra Low Input method served to prepare the low-cell-number fractions. Study conclusions and caveats: Relatively few clonotypes were ones that appeared in both CD4 and CD8 compartments. Contamination of FACS-sorted repertoires by abundant clonotypes from the bulk population could occur.

This CDR3 has 16 amino acids. The ends were cut back, 3 bases at V and 4 bases at J, with 16 bases in the middle. Germline assignment: CDR1 SGHDN and CDR2 FVKESK. This clonotype was counted ten times or more. Its antigen is unidentified. TCRdb called the 5' RACE reads again in MiXCR, with one record for every CDR3 protein. The sample carries 400,000 or so distinct CDR3 sequences, more than 9% recorded once. This chain links TRBV14 with TRBJ2-1; D gene ambiguous. The TCR was taken from a man younger than 35 who received the YFV17D yellow fever vaccine. The source was PBMCs, collected on the day of the first yellow fever vaccination. The DNA of the CDR3 is TGTGCCAGCAGCCATATGAACCTAACCTTATACAATGAGCAGTTCTTC. Its translation: CASSHMNLTLYNEQFF.